The subject of this entry is one T cell receptor (beta chain). The antigen is unknown. The junction departs from germline at one end; a sequencing error may be responsible. The germline CDR1 and CDR2 sequences are LGHNA and YSLEER. The CDR3 length is 16 residues. This sample is part of a study of cytomegalovirus exposure and HLA in healthy donors. Regarding the study as a whole: A list of 150 or so TCR beta chains associated with cytomegalovirus was given.

The study ran its PCR with 60 Vbeta and 13 Jbeta primers. The data were produced by immunoSEQ multiplex PCR, yet TCRdb's version contains in-frame clones alone and is incomplete. The sample yields about 120,000 clones, 75% to 90% seen once. The chain uses TRBV4-3 and TRBJ2-2; 9 bases agree with TRBD2. The source material was PBMCs. This TCR was sampled from a young man in good health and CMV-seronegative. The CDR3 spells CASSQASGRKVGEPFF. The CDR3 nucleotides read TGCGCCAGCAGCCAAGCCAGCGGGAGGAAAGTCGGGGAGCCGTTTTTT.